These T cell receptor beta chains were read from a single sample in a study of T-cell reconstitution after alpha-beta-depleted transplantation in children. TCRdb re-analysed the PCR reads in MiXCR, keeping a single row per CDR3 protein. The top ten hold over 20% of the sample, which has 90,000 to 100,000 distinct CDR3 sequences, 20% to 30% seen once. The input for sequencing was PBMCs, taken before TCRalphabeta/CD19-depleted stem cell transplant. All receptors derive from a boy between 2 and 10 years old with acute lymphoblastic leukemia, due to receive a stem cell transplant. CDR3s include the opening cysteine and the closing phenylalanine or tryptophan.

v_gene	j_gene	len	CDR3aa
TRBV28	TRBJ2-3	15	CASSPPWELTDTQYF
TRBV2	TRBJ2-3	15	CASSDVRTLTDTQYF
TRBV6-2/TRBV6-3	TRBJ2-1	14	CASNLQGRYNEQFF
TRBV12-3/TRBV12-4	TRBJ2-3	15	CASSLKRPRTDTQYF
TRBV28	TRBJ1-2	17	CASSLVTPQGVRGGYTF
TRBV27	TRBJ2-5	14	CASSLLGLPETQYF
TRBV7-8	TRBJ2-1	15	CASSRKGQSYNEQFF
TRBV7-8	TRBJ2-3	14	CASSFSDHTDTQYF
TRBV29-1	TRBJ2-7	12	CSVTRGPYEQYF
TRBV27	TRBJ2-6	18	CASSFFLDRLSGANVLTF